The 29 T cell receptor beta chains below come from one sample, sequenced in a study of post-analysis software for immune sequencing data. General study findings and limits: The five TRBV segments detected at higher frequency in patients than in controls included TRBV5-6, TRBV5-1 and TRBV20-1.

No antigen has been identified for these receptors. The TCR beta cDNA libraries contained unique molecular identifiers. TCRdb processed the PCR reads anew with MiXCR; each CDR3 protein has one entry. The profile shows about 770,000 distinct CDR3 sequences, 46% of them singletons. Input material: blood. The receptors originated from a girl aged 5-17 years with multiple sclerosis.

This clonotype was found many times. The CDR3 nucleotides read TGCAGCGCGATGGGACTAGCGGGAAAAGAGACCCAGTACTTC. The encoded protein is CSAMGLAGKETQYF. V and J are TRBV29-1 and TRBJ2-5, with TRBD2 matching 13 bases. CDR1 and CDR2 from the germline V gene are SQVTM and ANQGSEA. The CDR3 extends over 14 amino acids. Trimming removed 7 bases from V and 3 bases from J; junction bases left unmatched: 5.

This clonotype was seen a handful of times. The gene calls are TRBV24-1 and TRBJ2-1; maybe TRBD1 (5 bases). The CDR3 spans 18 residues. Germline V gives CDR1 KGHDR, CDR2 SFDVKD. Trimming took off 1 base at V and 0 bases at J, with 15 bases between the two ends. CDR3 amino acids: CATSDFWSGIYSYNEQFF. CDR3 sequence (DNA): TGTGCCACCAGTGATTTCTGGTCAGGGATTTACTCCTACAATGAGCAGTTCTTC.

This clonotype was counted only a few times. J is TRBJ1-1 and V is TRBV30; no definite D call. Trimming shortened V by 0 bases and J by 1 base, and 9 bases separated the two germline ends. In germline, CDR1 is GTSNPN, CDR2 SVGIG (reference sequence). The CDR3 is made up of 14 amino acids. The CDR3, as DNA: TGTGCCTGGAGTGTACCCGAGGGGAACACTGAAGCTTTCTTT. Its translation: CAWSVPEGNTEAFF.

This clonotype was seen a handful of times. This chain uses TRBV12-3 or TRBV12-4 with TRBJ2-1, with D tentatively TRBD2 (6 bases). This CDR3 region has 12 residues. The germline V and J ends were trimmed by 7 bases and 6 bases, with 10 bases remaining between them. The CDR3 coding sequence is TGTGCCAGCACCCCGGGGGTCAATGAGCAGTTCTTC. It yields the protein CASTPGVNEQFF.

This sequence joins TRBV12-3 or TRBV12-4 and TRBJ1-5; 10 bases line up with TRBD1. The J segment lost 3 bases and the V segment lost 5 bases, leaving 7 bases of the junction unmatched. This CDR3 comprises 16 residues. This chain's CDR3 is CASSPTGTGDNQPQHF. The CDR3 coding sequence is TGTGCCAGCAGTCCGACCGGGACAGGGGACAATCAGCCCCAGCATTTT.

The genes are TRBV6-1 and TRBJ2-6; D is perhaps TRBD1 or TRBD2 (5 bases each). V was cut by 2 bases and J by 2 bases, with 10 bases left in between. The V gene's germline CDR1 is MNHNS and CDR2 SASEGT. This CDR3 has 16 amino acids. This CDR3 reads CASSELGVPGANVLTF. The CDR3 nucleotides read TGTGCCAGCAGTGAACTGGGGGTCCCTGGGGCCAACGTCCTGACTTTC.

This clonotype has more than one count but fewer than ten. The chain is built from TRBV9 and TRBJ2-5; 7 nucleotides align to TRBD2. The DNA end favors TRBJ2-7, so the J call may be wrong. Germline V gene lookup returns CDR1 SGDLS and CDR2 YYNGEE. The CDR3 runs to 13 residues. CDR3 loop: CASSAGGRNEQYF. The CDR3, as DNA: TGTGCCAGCAGCGCCGGCGGGAGAAACGAGCAGTACTTC.

This chain joins TRBV4-1 and TRBJ1-2; D perhaps matches TRBD1 (5 bases). Per germline, CDR1 MGHRA and CDR2 YSYEKL. Trimming removed 0 bases from V and 5 bases from J, with 16 bases in between. The CDR3 is 16 amino acids. The CDR3 is CASSQDEAGKGYGYTF. The CDR3 bases are TGCGCCAGCAGCCAAGACGAGGCAGGGAAAGGATATGGCTACACCTTC.

The CDR3 coding sequence is TGCGCCAGCAGCCAAGGGGGACTAGCGATCCACGAGCAGTACTTC. Translating gives CASSQGGLAIHEQYF. The chain links TRBV4-1 to TRBJ2-5, with TRBD2 identical over 10 bases. The J call may be faulty, since TRBJ2-7 better matches the DNA end. The germline gives CDR1 MGHRA, CDR2 YSYEKL. The CDR3 runs 15 residues.

The V call is TRBV11-2, the J call TRBJ2-7; 10 bases fit TRBD1. V gave up 6 bases and J gave up 10 bases; unmatched junction bases: 21. The V gene's germline CDR1 is SGHAT and CDR2 FQNNGV. The CDR3 contains 17 residues. This chain's CDR3 is CASSRGGTGDPRILQYF. CDR3 in DNA: TGTGCCAGCAGTAGGGGGGGGACAGGGGACCCAAGGATCCTTCAGTACTTC.

This clonotype was recorded a few times. This chain joins TRBV20-1 and TRBJ2-5; D not resolved. V gave up 2 bases and J gave up 2 bases, with 9 bases separating them. The CDR3 has 13 amino acids. Per the germline V gene, CDR1 is DFQATT and CDR2 is SNEGSKA (reference sequence). The CDR3 here is CSARTERQETQYF. CDR3 in DNA: TGCAGTGCTAGAACGGAGAGGCAAGAGACCCAGTACTTC.

This chain joins TRBV15 and TRBJ2-5, with 8 positions matching TRBD1. CDR1 is LNHNV and CDR2 is YYDKDF in the germline V gene (reference sequence). V was pared by 0 bases and J by 11 bases, with 8 bases of the junction left unmatched. The CDR3 is 14 amino acids. The DNA of the CDR3 is TGTGCCACCAGCAGAGACAGGGGGCCCAATGAGCAGTACTTC. Translated, it gives CATSRDRGPNEQYF.

V gene TRBV4-3 combines with J gene TRBJ1-2; D unresolved. The CDR3 spans 15 residues. Germline V gene lookup returns CDR1 LGHNA and CDR2 YSLEER. V lost 1 base and J 4 bases, leaving 13 bases between the germline ends. The CDR3: CASSQGAIGIYGYTF. The CDR3 DNA reads TGCGCCAGCAGCCAAGGGGCGATCGGTATCTATGGCTACACCTTC.

The chain carries TRBV20-1 and TRBJ2-1, with TRBD2 as a possible D gene (6 bases). CDR3 length: 13 amino acids. Germline loops: CDR1 DFQATT, CDR2 SNEGSKA (reference sequence). The V end was cut by 1 base, the J end by 2 bases, with 6 bases between. This CDR3 reads CSARGTTYNEQFF. CDR3 DNA: TGCAGTGCTAGAGGGACTACCTACAATGAGCAGTTCTTC.

The rearrangement links TRBV20-1 to TRBJ2-1; D not certain. Trimming pared 7 bases from V and 7 bases from J, leaving 14 bases between. The CDR3 is 12 amino acids. Germline V gene sequence: CDR1 DFQATT, CDR2 SNEGSKA (reference sequence). The CDR3 sequence: CSVGRWGNEQFF. For the CDR3, the DNA is TGCAGTGTGGGAAGATGGGGAAATGAGCAGTTCTTC.

For this clonotype: One end of the junction fails to match germline, which may point to a read error. The DNA of the CDR3 is TGTGCCGGCAGTTCTAGCGGGAGCCAAGAGACCCAGTACTTC. This codes for CAGSSSGSQETQYF. The rearrangement links TRBV28 to TRBJ2-5; 10 nucleotides align to TRBD2. There are 14 residues in the CDR3. Germline assignment: CDR1 MDHEN and CDR2 SYDVKM. The variable domain in full, completed from reference TRBV28 and TRBJ2-5, reads DVKVTQSSRYLVKRTGEKVFLECVQDMDHENMFWYRQDPGLGLRLIYFSYDVKMKEKGDIPEGYSVSREKKERFSLILESASTNQTSMYLCAGSSSGSQETQYFGPGTRLLVL.

About this clonotype: This may be a read error, as it is one base from a much larger clone. The genes are TRBV14 and TRBJ2-1; D perhaps matches TRBD2 (5 bases). The DNA matches TRBJ2-7 better at its end, which makes the J call doubtful. Germline lookup yields CDR1 SGHDN and CDR2 FVKESK. The CDR3 is made up of 15 amino acids. The CDR3, as DNA: TGTGCCAGCAGCCCAAAGCGGAACTCCTACAATGAGCAGTACTTC. Protein: CASSPKRNSYNEQYF.

On this clonotype: A much larger clone lies one base from this, so it may be a read error. The chain combines TRBV7-2 with TRBJ2-1; D unclear. This CDR3 has 11 residues. Trimming removed 4 bases from V and 5 bases from J, with 3 bases in between. CDR1 SGHTA and CDR2 FQGNSA come from the germline V gene. The DNA of the CDR3 is TGTGCCAGCAGCTATCACAATGAGCAGTTCTTC. It specifies CASSYHNEQFF.

CDR3 nucleotides: TGCAGTGCTAGCGGGCCAACTTCAAGGAATGAGCAGTTCTTC. Its translation: CSASGPTSRNEQFF. The V and J genes are TRBV20-1 and TRBJ2-1; D gene unclear. Looked up from germline, CDR1 is DFQATT and CDR2 is SNEGSKA (reference sequence). Between the trimmed V and J ends, which lost 3 bases and 7 bases, there was a span of 16 bases. The CDR3 loop spans 14 amino acids.

The rearrangement links TRBV6-5 to TRBJ1-1, with 12 bases identical to TRBD1. Germline assignment: CDR1 MNHEY and CDR2 SVGAGI. Trimming removed 2 bases from V and 11 bases from J; junction bases left unmatched: 6. The CDR3 spans 14 residues. In DNA form, the CDR3 reads TGTGCCAGCAGTTACCCGGGACAGGGGGCGCAGGCTTTCTTT. Translating gives CASSYPGQGAQAFF.

This chain links TRBV7-3 with TRBJ2-5; maybe TRBD1 (6 bases). V was cut by 5 bases and J by 1 base, with 14 bases left in between. Germline CDR1 reads SGHTA; CDR2 reads FQGTGA. CDR3 length: 15 residues. The CDR3: CASSPRGGAQETQYF. The CDR3 DNA follows: TGTGCCAGCAGCCCTCGAGGGGGAGCCCAAGAGACCCAGTACTTC.

This clonotype was detected only a few times. V usage is TRBV29-1 and J usage is TRBJ1-2, with a weak D call TRBD1 (6 bases). V was cut by 3 bases and J by 8 bases, with 13 bases left in between. This CDR3 is built from 12 residues. CDR1 is SQVTM, CDR2 ANQGSEA, per germline. The CDR3 DNA sequence: TGCAGCGTTGATGGGGCAGGGGTCGGCTACACCTTC. Translating gives CSVDGAGVGYTF. Full variable domain (rest looked up from reference TRBV29-1 and TRBJ1-2): SAVISQKPSRDICQRGTSLTIQCQVDSQVTMMFWYRQQPGQSLTLIATANQGSEATYESGFVIDKFPISRPNLTFSTLTVSNMSPEDSSIYLCSVDGAGVGYTFGSGTRLTVV.

A few counts support this clonotype. This sequence joins TRBV6-1 and TRBJ2-3, with D hard to call. The CDR3 length is 16 residues. Germline V CDR1 and CDR2: MNHNS, SASEGT. Trimming pared 7 bases from V and 0 bases from J, leaving 17 bases between. Here the CDR3 DNA reads TGTGCCAGCACCCCCGCCCGCGGTCTTAGCACAGATACGCAGTATTTT. Its protein product is CASTPARGLSTDTQYF.

The rearrangement links TRBV28 to TRBJ2-1; D is uncertain. This CDR3 spans 11 amino acids. Germline V CDR1 and CDR2: MDHEN, SYDVKM. Trimming pared 0 bases from V and 7 bases from J, leaving 1 base between. In DNA form, the CDR3 reads TGTGCCAGCAGTTTATGGAATGAGCAGTTCTTC. Translated: CASSLWNEQFF.

The V call is TRBV5-5, the J call TRBJ2-1; D unresolved. Trimming pared 4 bases from V and 8 bases from J, leaving 16 bases between. The germline CDR1 and CDR2 sequences are SGHKS and YYEKEE (reference sequence). The CDR3 has 14 amino acids. DNA of the CDR3: TGTGCCAGCAGCCCCCCCCTAGGGCCACATGAGCAGTTCTTC. Translated, it gives CASSPPLGPHEQFF. Supplemented by reference TRBV5-5 and TRBJ2-1, the full variable domain reads DAGVTQSPTHLIKTRGQQVTLRCSPISGHKSVSWYQQVLGQGPQFIFQYYEKEERGRGNFPDRFSARQFPNYSSELNVNALLLGDSALYLCASSPPLGPHEQFFGPGTRLTVL.

This clonotype has more than one count but fewer than ten. The rearrangement links TRBV7-2 to TRBJ1-5; TRBD1 matches 7 bases. This CDR3 is built from 17 residues. The junction had 16 bases not matched to a gene; V was cut back by 5 bases and J by 6 bases. Germline CDR1 and CDR2: SGHTA and FQGNSA. CDR3 bases: TGTGCCAGCAGCAGCTCATTCAGACAGGGCAGAAGTCAGCCCCAGCATTTT. Its translation is CASSSSFRQGRSQPQHF.

The chain is built from TRBV12-3 or TRBV12-4 and TRBJ1-5; 9 bases map to TRBD1. CDR3 length: 15 residues. V lost 3 bases and J lost 5; bases outside the gene matches: 5. The CDR3 loop reads CASSFGRTGDQPQHF. CDR3 DNA sequence: TGTGCCAGCAGTTTTGGGAGGACAGGGGATCAGCCCCAGCATTTT.

In its sample, this clonotype was seen a few times. The chain joins TRBV29-1 to TRBJ2-1; D possibly corresponds to TRBD1 (5 bases). Germline CDR1 SQVTM, CDR2 ANQGSEA. V dropped 1 base and J dropped 0 bases, with 10 bases sitting between them. The length of the CDR3 is 15 residues. The CDR3 reads CSVEVDSVSYNEQFF. The CDR3 bases are TGCAGCGTTGAAGTCGACAGTGTCTCCTACAATGAGCAGTTCTTC.

The chain carries TRBV5-1 and TRBJ1-2; D is undetermined. In germline, CDR1 is SGHRS, CDR2 YFSETQ. V lost 4 bases and J lost 4, with 14 bases in between. This CDR3 spans 14 amino acids. CDR3 coding DNA: TGCGCCAGCAGCCAGTCTGGACTTGGCTATGGCTACACCTTC. Translation gives CASSQSGLGYGYTF.